Below are 17 T cell receptor beta chains sequenced from a single sample in a study of post-analysis software for immune sequencing data. The TCR beta cDNA libraries contained unique molecular identifiers. TCRdb re-derived calls from the PCR reads in MiXCR, one entry per CDR3 protein. The data hold hundreds of thousands of distinct CDR3 sequences, with 25% to 30% observed a single time. Overall study results and limits: In patients, TRBV5-6, TRBV5-1 and TRBV20-1 belonged to roughly 5 TRBV segments found more frequently than in controls.

No cognate antigen is known for these TCRs. Specimen: blood. The source of these receptors is a girl between 10 and 17 years old with multiple sclerosis.

A few counts support this clonotype. The chain recombines TRBV5-5 with TRBJ2-5, with 7 nucleotides matching TRBD1. V lost 7 bases, J lost 1 base, and 13 bases stayed unmatched. Looked up from germline, CDR1 is SGHKS and CDR2 is YYEKEE (reference sequence). The CDR3 extends over 16 amino acids. This chain's CDR3 is CASGTGTALPQETQYF. CDR3 in DNA: TGTGCCAGCGGTACCGGGACAGCACTGCCCCAAGAGACCCAGTACTTC.

On this clonotype itself: Because it lacks the conserved phenylalanine or tryptophan at the end, this CDR3 is likely a read error. The chain couples TRBV20-1 to TRBJ1-1; D ambiguous. From germline, CDR1 is DFQATT and CDR2 SNEGSKA (reference sequence). This CDR3 is 11 amino acids long. In DNA, the CDR3 is TGCAGAGCTACTGGCAACACTGAAGCTTTCTTG. This sequence encodes CRATGNTEAFL.

The gene calls are TRBV28 and TRBJ1-4; D call uncertain. This CDR3 has 15 residues. The V gene's germline CDR1 is MDHEN and CDR2 SYDVKM. V gave up 6 bases and J gave up 0 bases, with 11 bases separating them. CDR3 bases: TGTGCCAGCAGCACCGACGGACCAACTAATGAAAAACTGTTTTTT. It codes for CASSTDGPTNEKLFF. Full variable domain (missing parts from reference TRBV28 and TRBJ1-4): DVKVTQSSRYLVKRTGEKVFLECVQDMDHENMFWYRQDPGLGLRLIYFSYDVKMKEKGDIPEGYSVSREKKERFSLILESASTNQTSMYLCASSTDGPTNEKLFFGSGTQLSVL.

This clonotype was observed a few times. The chain couples TRBV29-1 to TRBJ2-2; D gene unclear. There are 12 residues in the CDR3. From germline, CDR1 is SQVTM and CDR2 ANQGSEA. V gave up 8 bases and J gave up 4 bases, with 11 bases separating them. CDR3 sequence: CSSHLSTGELFF. The CDR3 nucleotides read TGCAGCTCTCACCTAAGCACCGGGGAGCTGTTTTTT.

This clonotype showed up just a few times. The chain links TRBV6-6 to TRBJ1-5; maybe TRBD1 (6 bases). CDR1 is MNHNY and CDR2 is SVGAGI in the germline V gene (reference sequence). V shed 0 bases and J shed 3 bases, with 12 bases lying between them. The CDR3 has 16 amino acids. The CDR3 sequence is CASSYSPGAINQPQHF. DNA of the CDR3: TGTGCCAGCAGTTACTCTCCAGGGGCGATCAATCAGCCCCAGCATTTT.

The sample holds a few counts of this clonotype. The gene calls are TRBV7-2 and TRBJ2-7, with 10 bases fitting TRBD1. The CDR3 extends over 15 amino acids. Germline V gene lookup returns CDR1 SGHTA and CDR2 FQGNSA. J lost 6 bases, V lost 6 bases, and 11 bases had no gene match. The CDR3 reads CASRTSGDRGREQYF. The CDR3 DNA reads TGTGCCAGCAGAACCTCCGGGGACAGGGGACGCGAGCAGTACTTC.

Note on this clonotype: With a much larger clone just one base away, this may be a read error. The chain is built from TRBV29-1 and TRBJ1-1; unclear D gene. Germline V gene sequence: CDR1 SQVTM, CDR2 ANQGSEA. V gave up 7 bases and J gave up 4 bases, with 16 bases separating them. The CDR3 has 13 residues. The CDR3 DNA reads as TGCAGCGCCGCAACGGCTCGGGGCACTGAAGCTTTCTTT. Protein: CSAATARGTEAFF.

This clonotype was observed a handful of times. This chain links TRBV2 with TRBJ2-6; perhaps TRBD1 as D (6 bases). The V and J ends lost 5 bases and 3 bases respectively, with 23 bases between them. The length of the CDR3 is 19 residues. Germline lookup yields CDR1 SNHLY and CDR2 FYNNEI. This CDR3 is CASSHTGSIGLDGANVLTF. The CDR3 nucleotides read TGTGCCAGCAGTCATACAGGGTCGATCGGCTTGGATGGGGCCAACGTCCTGACTTTC.

The chain has TRBV4-1 and TRBJ1-2; D gene uncertain. V lost 0 bases to trimming and J lost 3 bases, with 8 bases between them. The CDR3 is 14 residues long. CDR1 is MGHRA, CDR2 YSYEKL, per germline. The CDR3 region has the DNA TGCGCCAGCAGCCAAGAGCAGGTGGACTATGGCTACACCTTC. It encodes CASSQEQVDYGYTF.

The chain carries TRBV6-5 and TRBJ2-7; D gene uncertain. The CDR3 is 14 residues long. Germline CDR1 and CDR2: MNHEY and SVGAGI. Trimming took 2 bases from V and 2 from J, leaving 10 bases between them. In DNA form, the CDR3 reads TGTGCCAGCAGTTACCGAGACCGAACCTACGAGCAGTACTTC. This codes for CASSYRDRTYEQYF.

In its sample, this clonotype was seen a few times. V is TRBV10-3 and J is TRBJ2-4; D may be TRBD1 (6 bases). The CDR3 extends over 15 amino acids. With 4 bases removed from V and 0 bases from J, the gap between germline ends came to 10 bases. Per germline, CDR1 ENHRY and CDR2 SYGVKD. CDR3 nucleotides: TGTGCCATCAGTGCGGACAGATTAGCCAAAAACATTCAGTACTTC. Protein sequence: CAISADRLAKNIQYF.

This clonotype came up many times. The rearrangement uses TRBV10-3 and TRBJ1-2, with D tentatively TRBD1 (5 bases). Per germline, CDR1 ENHRY and CDR2 SYGVKD. CDR3 size: 13 residues. The V end lost 7 bases, the J end lost 4 bases, and 13 bases lay between the germline ends. The DNA for the CDR3 is TGTGCCATCACCCGGGACGGACCCTATGGCTACACCTTC. Amino acid sequence: CAITRDGPYGYTF.

This clonotype was observed a handful of times. The chain is built from TRBV7-2 and TRBJ2-5; the match to TRBD1 covers 7 bases. Trimming at V came to 6 bases and at J to 11 bases, leaving 15 bases not matched to a gene. The CDR3 sequence is 14 residues long. Germline V gene data show CDR1 as SGHTA and CDR2 as FQGNSA. CDR3 coding DNA: TGTGCCAGCAGTCAACAGGGGCTCAAGGACCAGCAGTACTTC. Its protein is CASSQQGLKDQQYF.

The CDR3 protein is CASTRARQNEKLFF. CDR3 nucleotide sequence: TGTGCCAGTACCCGGGCCCGTCAAAATGAAAAACTGTTTTTT. This chain uses TRBV19 with TRBJ1-4, with unresolved D. With 7 bases removed from V and 5 bases from J, the gap between germline ends came to 14 bases. The CDR3 runs to 14 residues. Looked up from germline, CDR1 is LNHDA and CDR2 is SQIVND (reference sequence).

The chain recombines TRBV5-1 with TRBJ2-1, with D maybe TRBD2 (6 bases). The assigned J gene may be wrong: the sequence end matches TRBJ2-7 better. Germline CDR1 is SGHRS and CDR2 is YFSETQ. The length of the CDR3 is 15 residues. The CDR3 protein is CASSEGTPSYNEQYF. Here the CDR3 DNA reads TGCGCCAGCAGCGAGGGGACTCCTTCCTACAATGAGCAGTACTTC.

The chain has TRBV5-6 and TRBJ1-5; D perhaps matches TRBD1 (6 bases). The germline V gene has CDR1 SGHDT and CDR2 YYEEEE. V was shortened by 3 bases and J by 0 bases, with 13 bases between the two germline ends. This CDR3 comprises 16 residues. CDR3 in amino acids: CASSWRGAYSNQPQHF. The CDR3 DNA sequence: TGTGCCAGCAGCTGGCGGGGGGCTTATAGCAATCAGCCCCAGCATTTT.

This chain links TRBV9 with TRBJ2-5, with D possibly called TRBD1 or TRBD2 (5 bases each). The germline V gene encodes CDR1 SGDLS and CDR2 YYNGEE. V dropped 1 base and J dropped 11 bases, with 18 bases sitting between them. The CDR3 loop spans 14 amino acids. Here the CDR3 reads CASSVLGTGGPQYF. For the CDR3, the DNA is TGTGCCAGCAGCGTACTGGGGACCGGCGGCCCGCAGTACTTC.